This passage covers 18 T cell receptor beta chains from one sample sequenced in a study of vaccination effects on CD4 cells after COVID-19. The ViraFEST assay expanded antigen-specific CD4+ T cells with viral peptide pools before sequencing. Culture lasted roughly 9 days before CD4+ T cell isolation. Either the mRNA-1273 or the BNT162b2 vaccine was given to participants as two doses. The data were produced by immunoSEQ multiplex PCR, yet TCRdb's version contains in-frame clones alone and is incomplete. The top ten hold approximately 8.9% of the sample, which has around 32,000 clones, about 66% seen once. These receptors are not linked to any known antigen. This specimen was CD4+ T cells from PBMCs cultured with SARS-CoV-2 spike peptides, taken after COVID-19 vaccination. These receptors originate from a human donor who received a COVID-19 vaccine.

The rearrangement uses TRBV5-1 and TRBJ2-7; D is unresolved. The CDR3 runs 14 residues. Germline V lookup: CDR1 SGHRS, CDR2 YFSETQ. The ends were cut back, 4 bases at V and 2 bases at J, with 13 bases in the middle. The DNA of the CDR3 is TGCGCCAGCAGCCCCGCGAGAGGTCCCTACGAGCAGTACTTC. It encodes CASSPARGPYEQYF.

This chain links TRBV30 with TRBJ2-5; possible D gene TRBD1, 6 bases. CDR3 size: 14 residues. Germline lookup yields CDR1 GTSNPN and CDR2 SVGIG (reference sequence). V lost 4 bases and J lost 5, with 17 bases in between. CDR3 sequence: CAWNTQGRRETQYF. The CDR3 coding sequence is TGTGCCTGGAATACCCAGGGGCGCAGGGAGACCCAGTACTTC.

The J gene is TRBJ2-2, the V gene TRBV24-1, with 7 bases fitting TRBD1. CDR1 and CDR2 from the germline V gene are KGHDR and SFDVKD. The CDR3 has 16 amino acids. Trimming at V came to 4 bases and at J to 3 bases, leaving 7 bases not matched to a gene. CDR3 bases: TGTGCCACCAGTGACCCTACTACAGGGGACACCGGGGAGCTGTTTTTT. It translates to CATSDPTTGDTGELFF.

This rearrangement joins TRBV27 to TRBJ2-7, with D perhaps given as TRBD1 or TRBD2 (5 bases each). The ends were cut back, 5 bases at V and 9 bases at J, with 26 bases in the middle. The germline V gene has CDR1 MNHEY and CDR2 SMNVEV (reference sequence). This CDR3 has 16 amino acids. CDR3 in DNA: TGTGCCAGCAGTCACGACTCCGGGACCTCTCTCAAGTTGCAGTACTTC. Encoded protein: CASSHDSGTSLKLQYF.

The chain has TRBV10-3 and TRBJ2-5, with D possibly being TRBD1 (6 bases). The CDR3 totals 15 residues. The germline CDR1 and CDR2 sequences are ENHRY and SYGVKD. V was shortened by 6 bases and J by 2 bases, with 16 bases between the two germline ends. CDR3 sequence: CAISGAGTTQETQYF. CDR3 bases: TGTGCCATCAGCGGAGCCGGGACAACACAAGAGACCCAGTACTTC.

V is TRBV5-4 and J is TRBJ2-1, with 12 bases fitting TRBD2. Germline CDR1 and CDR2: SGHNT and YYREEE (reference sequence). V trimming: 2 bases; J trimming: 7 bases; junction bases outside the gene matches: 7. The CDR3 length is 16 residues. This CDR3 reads CASSFSSGRAWNEQFF. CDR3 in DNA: TGTGCCAGCAGCTTCTCTAGCGGGAGGGCCTGGAATGAGCAGTTCTTC.

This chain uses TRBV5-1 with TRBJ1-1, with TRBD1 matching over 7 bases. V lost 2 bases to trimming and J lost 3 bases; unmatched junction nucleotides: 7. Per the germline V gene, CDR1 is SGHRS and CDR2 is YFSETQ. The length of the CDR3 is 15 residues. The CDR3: CASSLDRVTDTEAFF. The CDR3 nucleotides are TGCGCCAGCAGCTTAGACAGGGTTACCGACACTGAAGCTTTCTTT.

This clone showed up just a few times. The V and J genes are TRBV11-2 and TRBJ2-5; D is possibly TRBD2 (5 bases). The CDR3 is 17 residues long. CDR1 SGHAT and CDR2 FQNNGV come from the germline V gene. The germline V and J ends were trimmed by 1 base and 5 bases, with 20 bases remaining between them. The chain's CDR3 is CASSLGTLPAGRETQYF. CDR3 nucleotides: TGTGCCAGCAGCTTAGGTACCCTCCCCGCGGGCCGGGAGACCCAGTACTTC.

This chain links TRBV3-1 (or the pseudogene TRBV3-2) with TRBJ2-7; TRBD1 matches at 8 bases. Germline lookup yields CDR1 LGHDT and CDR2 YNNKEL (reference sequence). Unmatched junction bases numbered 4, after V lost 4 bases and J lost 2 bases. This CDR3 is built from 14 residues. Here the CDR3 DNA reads TGTGCCAGCAGCCCAGACAGGGGCCCCTACGAGCAGTACTTC. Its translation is CASSPDRGPYEQYF.

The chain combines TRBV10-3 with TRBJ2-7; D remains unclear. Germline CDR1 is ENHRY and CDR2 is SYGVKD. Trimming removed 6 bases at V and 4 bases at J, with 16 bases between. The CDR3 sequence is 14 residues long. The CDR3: CAIRPTDGKYEQYF. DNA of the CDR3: TGTGCCATCAGACCAACAGACGGAAAGTACGAGCAGTACTTC.

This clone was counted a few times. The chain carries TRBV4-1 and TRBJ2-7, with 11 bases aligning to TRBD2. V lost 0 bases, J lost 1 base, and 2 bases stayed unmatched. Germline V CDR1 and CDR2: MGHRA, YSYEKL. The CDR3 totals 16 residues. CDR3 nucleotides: TGCGCCAGCAGCCAAGATTCTAGCGGGAGGTCCTACGAGCAGTACTTC. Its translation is CASSQDSSGRSYEQYF.

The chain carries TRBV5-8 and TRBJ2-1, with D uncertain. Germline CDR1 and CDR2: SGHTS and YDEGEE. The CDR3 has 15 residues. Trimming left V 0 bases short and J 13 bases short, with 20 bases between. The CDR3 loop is CASSLGFGRRSFQFF. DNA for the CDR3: TGTGCCAGCAGCTTGGGTTTTGGTAGACGCAGTTTTCAGTTCTTC.

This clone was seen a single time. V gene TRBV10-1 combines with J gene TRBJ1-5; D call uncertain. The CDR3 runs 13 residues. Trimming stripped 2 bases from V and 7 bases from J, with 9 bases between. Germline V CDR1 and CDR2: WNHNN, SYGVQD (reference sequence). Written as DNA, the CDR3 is TGCGCCAGCAGTGAGCGTGGCAGCCAGCCCCAGCATTTT. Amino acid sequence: CASSERGSQPQHF.

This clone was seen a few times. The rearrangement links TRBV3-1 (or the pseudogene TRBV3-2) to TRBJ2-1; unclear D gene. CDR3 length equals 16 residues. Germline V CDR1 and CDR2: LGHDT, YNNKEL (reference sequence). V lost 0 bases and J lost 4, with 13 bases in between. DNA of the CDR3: TGTGCCAGCAGCCAAGATTTCCGTGGACCTTACAATGAGCAGTTCTTC. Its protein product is CASSQDFRGPYNEQFF.

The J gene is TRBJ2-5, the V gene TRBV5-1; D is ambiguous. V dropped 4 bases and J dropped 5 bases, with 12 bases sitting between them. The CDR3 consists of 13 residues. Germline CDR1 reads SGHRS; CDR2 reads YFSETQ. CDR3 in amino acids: CASSVTPRETQYF. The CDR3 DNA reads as TGCGCCAGCAGCGTCACTCCTAGGGAGACCCAGTACTTC.

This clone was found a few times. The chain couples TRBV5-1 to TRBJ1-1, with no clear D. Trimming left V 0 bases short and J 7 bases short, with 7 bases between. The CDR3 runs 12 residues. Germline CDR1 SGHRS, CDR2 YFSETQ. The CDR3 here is CASSLVGNEAFF. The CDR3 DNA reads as TGCGCCAGCAGCTTGGTAGGGAATGAAGCTTTCTTT.

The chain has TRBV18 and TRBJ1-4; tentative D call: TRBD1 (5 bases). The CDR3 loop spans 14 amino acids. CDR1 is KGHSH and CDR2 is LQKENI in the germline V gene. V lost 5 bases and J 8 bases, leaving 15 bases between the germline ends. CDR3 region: CASSSSTEQEKLFF. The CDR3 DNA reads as TGTGCCAGCTCATCATCGACAGAACAGGAAAAACTGTTTTTT. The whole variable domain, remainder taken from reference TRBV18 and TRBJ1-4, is NAGVMQNPRHLVRRRGQEARLRCSPMKGHSHVYWYRQLPEEGLKFMVYLQKENIIDESGMPKERFSAEFPKEGPSILRIQQVVRGDSAAYFCASSSSTEQEKLFFGSGTQLSVL.

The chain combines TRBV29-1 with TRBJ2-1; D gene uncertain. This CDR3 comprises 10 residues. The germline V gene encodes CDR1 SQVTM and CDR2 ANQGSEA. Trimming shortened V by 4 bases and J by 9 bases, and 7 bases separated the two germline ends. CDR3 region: CSVGRREQFF. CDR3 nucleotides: TGCAGCGTTGGGCGCCGTGAGCAGTTCTTC.